The next 20 T cell receptor beta chains were all read from a single sample in a study of cytomegalovirus exposure and HLA in healthy donors. Primers for the PCR totalled 60 Vbeta and 13 Jbeta. TCRdb's copy holds only in-frame clones and misses some; the assay was immunoSEQ multiplex PCR. The data show 220,000 or so clones, more than 65% seen once. The sample comprised PBMCs. The source of these receptors is a woman aged 30 to 39 in good health and CMV-seronegative.

V is TRBV30 and J is TRBJ2-2; 10 nucleotides match TRBD2. The CDR3 contains 15 residues. From germline, CDR1 is GTSNPN and CDR2 SVGIG (reference sequence). J gave up 4 bases and V 5 bases, and 7 bases lay outside the gene matches. This CDR3 is CAWGPSGRGTGELFF. The CDR3, as DNA: TGTGCCTGGGGGCCCAGCGGGAGGGGCACCGGGGAGCTGTTTTTT.

The rearrangement uses TRBV7-9 and TRBJ2-5; possibly TRBD2 for D (5 bases). The J call may be mistaken, given a closer DNA end match to TRBJ2-7. This CDR3 has 14 residues. Germline V lookup: CDR1 SEHNR, CDR2 FQNEAQ (reference sequence). DNA of the CDR3: TGTGCCAGCAGGGACGGCGCGGGCCCCCTCGAGCAGTACTTC. Translation: CASRDGAGPLEQYF.

The chain carries TRBV30 and TRBJ2-2, with D possibly being TRBD1 (6 bases). The end of the DNA aligns better with TRBJ1-1, so the J call may be wrong. The germline V gene has CDR1 GTSNPN and CDR2 SVGIG (reference sequence). CDR3 length: 13 amino acids. The CDR3 spells CAWTGGLFAEAFF. CDR3 DNA: TGTGCCTGGACGGGGGGGCTTTTCGCTGAAGCTTTCTTT.

V is TRBV11-1 and J is TRBJ1-1, with a tentative D call TRBD1 (5 bases). Germline lookup yields CDR1 SGHAT and CDR2 FQDESV (reference sequence). CDR3 length equals 12 residues. Deletions cut 3 bases from V and 4 bases from J, with 6 bases between. In DNA, the CDR3 is TGTGCCAGCAGCTTGGGGCCCACTGAAGCTTTCTTT. Encoded protein: CASSLGPTEAFF. The full variable domain, with the rest looked up from reference TRBV11-1 and TRBJ1-1, is EAEVAQSPRYKITEKSQAVAFWCDPISGHATLYWYRQILGQGPELLVQFQDESVVDDSQLPKDRFSAERLKGVDSTLKIQPAELGDSAMYLCASSLGPTEAFFGQGTRLTVV.

The chain links TRBV4-1 to TRBJ1-2, with D tentatively TRBD1 (6 bases). There are 13 residues in the CDR3. Trimming cost V 1 base and J 8 bases, with 11 bases left between them. The germline V gene encodes CDR1 MGHRA and CDR2 YSYEKL. As DNA, the CDR3 is TGCGCCAGCAGCCAAGTTCGGACAGAGGGCTACACCTTC. The encoded protein is CASSQVRTEGYTF.

The rearrangement uses TRBV7-9 and TRBJ1-3, with 7 bases that match TRBD1. The ends lost 5 bases at V and 5 bases at J; junction bases unmatched: 15. The germline gives CDR1 SEHNR, CDR2 FQNEAQ (reference sequence). The CDR3 is 17 amino acids. In DNA form, the CDR3 reads TGTGCCAGCAGCCGCGAGACAGGGTTCGGGGGCCGAAACACCATATATTTT. Protein: CASSRETGFGGRNTIYF.

The chain links TRBV2 to TRBJ2-5, with 9 bases that match TRBD1. Losses at the gene ends were 6 bases for V and 7 bases for J; bases not matched to a gene: 12. The CDR3 extends over 15 amino acids. Per the germline V gene, CDR1 is SNHLY and CDR2 is FYNNEI. CDR3 sequence: CASRKHTGGERTQYF. The CDR3 DNA is TGTGCCAGCAGGAAACATACAGGGGGCGAGCGGACCCAGTACTTC.

V and J are TRBV6-5 and TRBJ1-2; D gene uncertain. V dropped 2 bases and J dropped 1 base, with 8 bases sitting between them. The CDR3 runs to 14 residues. Germline CDR1 MNHEY, CDR2 SVGAGI. In DNA, the CDR3 is TGTGCCAGCAGTTACCTGGGAGTTAACTATGGCTACACCTTC. Translated, it gives CASSYLGVNYGYTF.

The chain has TRBV11-2 and TRBJ2-5; 11 bases line up with TRBD2. CDR3 length: 15 amino acids. Germline V gives CDR1 SGHAT, CDR2 FQNNGV. With 2 bases clipped from V and 2 bases from J, the junction kept 1 base outside the gene matches. CDR3 DNA: TGTGCCAGCAGCTTACGACTAGCGGGGCAAGAGACCCAGTACTTC. As protein: CASSLRLAGQETQYF.

CDR3 bases: TGTGCCAGCAGTTTATCGACCCTTACAGCCCACAATGAGCAGTTCTTC. It is translated as CASSLSTLTAHNEQFF. The chain is built from TRBV27 and TRBJ2-1; D ambiguous. The ends were cut back, 0 bases at V and 5 bases at J, with 14 bases in the middle. Germline V gives CDR1 MNHEY, CDR2 SMNVEV (reference sequence). This CDR3 contains 16 residues.

The V gene is TRBV9, the J gene TRBJ2-1; TRBD2 matches 11 bases. Per germline, CDR1 SGDLS and CDR2 YYNGEE. The junction had 8 bases not matched to a gene; V was cut back by 5 bases and J by 7 bases. The CDR3 has 15 residues. Here the CDR3 reads CASSPLAGGINEQFF. The DNA for the CDR3 is TGTGCCAGCAGTCCCCTAGCGGGAGGAATAAATGAGCAGTTCTTC.

The rearrangement uses TRBV14 and TRBJ1-2, with D tentatively TRBD1 (6 bases). This CDR3 is built from 14 residues. CDR1 is SGHDN and CDR2 is FVKESK in the germline V gene. V lost 4 bases and J lost 3, with 12 bases in between. CDR3 sequence reads: CASSLLGADYGYTF. The CDR3 region has the DNA TGTGCCAGCAGCCTTTTGGGGGCGGACTATGGCTACACCTTC. Together with reference TRBV14 and TRBJ1-2, the CDR3 gives the full variable domain: EAGVTQFPSHSVIEKGQTVTLRCDPISGHDNLYWYRRVMGKEIKFLLHFVKESKQDESGMPNNRFLAERTGGTYSTLKVQPAELEDSGVYFCASSLLGADYGYTFGSGTRLTVV.

This clone was counted between two and nine times. The CDR3 nucleotides read TGTGCCACCAGCAGAGATCCGGGGGGCAGGAATCAGCCCCAGCATTTT. Amino acids: CATSRDPGGRNQPQHF. The chain carries TRBV15 and TRBJ1-5, with D perhaps matching TRBD1 (6 bases). This CDR3 comprises 16 residues. The V end was cut by 0 bases, the J end by 4 bases, with 13 bases between. Looked up from germline, CDR1 is LNHNV and CDR2 is YYDKDF (reference sequence). Drawing the rest from reference TRBV15 and TRBJ1-5, the complete variable domain is DAMVIQNPRYQVTQFGKPVTLSCSQTLNHNVMYWYQQKSSQAPKLLFHYYDKDFNNEADTPDNFQSRRPNTSFCFLDIRSPGLGDTAMYLCATSRDPGGRNQPQHFGDGTRLSIL.

The chain has TRBV5-4 and TRBJ2-5; D remains unclear. V lost 0 bases and J 5 bases, leaving 14 bases between the germline ends. CDR3 length: 15 amino acids. The germline V gene encodes CDR1 SGHNT and CDR2 YYREEE (reference sequence). This CDR3 is CASSLANGVEETQYF. DNA of the CDR3: TGTGCCAGCAGCTTGGCCAACGGTGTGGAGGAGACCCAGTACTTC. The full variable domain, in which reference TRBV5-4 and TRBJ2-5 provide the parts outside the CDR3, is ETGVTQSPTHLIKTRGQQVTLRCSSQSGHNTVSWYQQALGQGPQFIFQYYREEENGRGNFPPRFSGLQFPNYSSELNVNALELDDSALYLCASSLANGVEETQYFGPGTRLLVL.

The chain recombines TRBV4-2 with TRBJ1-5; D is unresolved. Trimming took off 0 bases at V and 2 bases at J, with 5 bases between the two ends. Germline V gene lookup returns CDR1 LGHNA and CDR2 YNFKEQ. This CDR3 has 14 residues. CDR3 amino acids: CASSQEAGNQPQHF. CDR3 nucleotide sequence: TGTGCCAGCAGCCAAGAGGCTGGCAATCAGCCCCAGCATTTT.

This chain uses TRBV19 with TRBJ2-7; 8 nucleotides align to TRBD1. Germline V gene sequence: CDR1 LNHDA, CDR2 SQIVND (reference sequence). The CDR3 has 17 amino acids. V lost 6 bases, J lost 5 bases, and 18 bases stayed unmatched. The CDR3 reads CASRPDREAPINDEQYF. CDR3 nucleotide sequence: TGTGCCAGTAGACCGGACAGGGAAGCCCCTATAAACGACGAGCAGTACTTC. The full variable domain, rest sourced from reference TRBV19 and TRBJ2-7, is DGGITQSPKYLFRKEGQNVTLSCEQNLNHDAMYWYRQDPGQGLRLIYYSQIVNDFQKGDIAEGYSVSREKKESFPLTVTSAQKNPTAFYLCASRPDREAPINDEQYFGPGTRLTVT.

This sequence joins TRBV10-1 and TRBJ2-5; D remains unclear. Germline CDR1 is WNHNN and CDR2 is SYGVQD (reference sequence). CDR3 length: 12 amino acids. V lost 3 bases and J lost 1, with 3 bases in between. The CDR3 reads CASSDSQETQYF. The CDR3 DNA follows: TGCGCCAGCAGTGATAGCCAAGAGACCCAGTACTTC.

This chain links TRBV7-9 with TRBJ1-1; tentatively, D is TRBD1 (6 bases). The CDR3 contains 14 residues. The V and J ends lost 1 base and 2 bases respectively, with 8 bases between them. Germline V gene lookup returns CDR1 SEHNR and CDR2 FQNEAQ (reference sequence). DNA of the CDR3: TGTGCCAGCAGCTTAGAGGGGGAAAACACTGAAGCTTTCTTT. The encoded protein is CASSLEGENTEAFF.

This clone was detected only once. CDR3 in DNA: TGTGCCAGCAAACTAGCGGGGGCGAACACCGGGGAGCTGTTTTTT. Protein: CASKLAGANTGELFF. This rearrangement joins TRBV27 to TRBJ2-2, with 11 bases matching TRBD2. After removal of 7 bases from V and 0 bases from J, the junction contained 1 base not matched to a gene. There are 15 residues in the CDR3. CDR1 and CDR2 (germline): MNHEY, SMNVEV (reference sequence).

The chain couples TRBV7-2 to TRBJ2-7, with 14 positions matching TRBD2. The CDR3 consists of 14 residues. The J segment lost 5 bases and the V segment lost 4 bases, leaving 1 base of the junction unmatched. Germline-derived CDR1 and CDR2 are SGHTA and FQGNSA. The CDR3 protein is CASSWGLAGDEQYF. In nucleotides, the CDR3 is TGTGCCAGCAGCTGGGGACTAGCGGGAGACGAGCAGTACTTC.